This is a list of T cell receptor beta chains from one sample in a study of T cells in localized non-small cell lung cancer. Using immunoSEQ multiplex PCR, the repertoire was profiled, and TCRdb retains in-frame clones only, with some absent. The sample includes 130,000 or so clones, 89% of them seen just once. The material sequenced was peripheral blood, taken before any cancer treatment. Receptor source: a female donor over 55 with stage I lung adenocarcinoma. Each CDR3 is given with its conserved first and last residue. D genes are given only for firm matches. Clone size is not always given. Where it is, it says once, few, many or a class for expanded clones.

j_call: TRBJ1-5; clone_size: .; v_call: TRBV18; d_call: TRBD1; cdr3_aa: CASSGGQGAGQPQHF; cdr3_nt: TGTGCCAGCTCCGGAGGACAGGGCGCGGGCCAGCCCCAGCATTTT
j_call: TRBJ2-7; clone_size: .; v_call: TRBV30; d_call: .; cdr3_aa: CAWSVTTRSYEQYF; cdr3_nt: TGTGCCTGGAGTGTAACCACCCGCTCCTACGAGCAGTACTTC
j_call: TRBJ1-2; clone_size: .; v_call: TRBV5-1; d_call: TRBD1; cdr3_aa: CASSLEGNRGQGYTF; cdr3_nt: TGCGCCAGCAGCTTGGAAGGGAATAGGGGGCAGGGCTACACCTTC
j_call: TRBJ2-2; clone_size: .; v_call: TRBV10-1; d_call: .; cdr3_aa: CASSGASVENTGELFF; cdr3_nt: TGCGCCAGCAGTGGGGCCAGCGTGGAGAACACCGGGGAGCTGTTTTTT
j_call: TRBJ2-1; clone_size: .; v_call: TRBV7-2; d_call: TRBD2; cdr3_aa: CASGERLAGRNEQFF; cdr3_nt: TGTGCCAGCGGAGAAAGACTAGCGGGTAGGAATGAGCAGTTCTTC
j_call: TRBJ2-3; clone_size: .; v_call: TRBV2; d_call: .; cdr3_aa: CASGQGSTDTQYF; cdr3_nt: TGTGCCAGCGGGCAGGGCAGCACAGATACGCAGTATTTT
j_call: TRBJ2-7; clone_size: .; v_call: TRBV7-9; d_call: TRBD1; cdr3_aa: CASNRQGGSNEQYF; cdr3_nt: TGTGCCAGCAACCGACAGGGTGGCTCTAATGAGCAGTACTTC
j_call: TRBJ2-7; clone_size: .; v_call: TRBV28; d_call: TRBD1; cdr3_aa: CASSPPTGIHEQYF; cdr3_nt: TGTGCCAGCAGTCCTCCGACAGGGATCCACGAGCAGTACTTC
j_call: TRBJ2-7; clone_size: .; v_call: TRBV10-1; d_call: .; cdr3_aa: CASPATDVLFHEQYF; cdr3_nt: TGCGCCAGCCCCGCGACGGATGTATTGTTCCACGAGCAGTACTTC
j_call: TRBJ2-1; clone_size: .; v_call: TRBV15; d_call: TRBD2; cdr3_aa: CATSRRRPRLAGVVNEQFF; cdr3_nt: TGTGCCACCAGCAGACGCCGGCCGAGACTAGCGGGAGTTGTAAATGAGCAGTTCTTC
j_call: TRBJ2-7; clone_size: .; v_call: TRBV4-2; d_call: .; cdr3_aa: CASSLTPGARLGEQYF; cdr3_nt: TGTGCCAGCAGCCTAACGCCCGGGGCCCGGCTTGGGGAGCAGTACTTC
j_call: TRBJ1-3; clone_size: once; v_call: TRBV9; d_call: .; cdr3_aa: CASSVVPGNSGNTIYF; cdr3_nt: TGTGCCAGCAGCGTAGTTCCTGGAAACTCTGGAAACACCATATATTTT
j_call: TRBJ2-7; clone_size: .; v_call: TRBV28; d_call: .; cdr3_aa: CASTSSYEQYF; cdr3_nt: TGTGCCAGCACCTCCTCCTACGAGCAGTACTTC
j_call: TRBJ2-1; clone_size: once; v_call: TRBV27; d_call: TRBD2; cdr3_aa: CASSLPSGGYNEQFF; cdr3_nt: TGTGCCAGCAGTTTACCTAGCGGGGGTTACAATGAGCAGTTCTTC
j_call: TRBJ1-5; clone_size: .; v_call: TRBV2; d_call: .; cdr3_aa: CASSTAFSSNQPQHF; cdr3_nt: TGTGCCAGCTCGACTGCGTTTAGTAGCAATCAGCCCCAGCATTTT
j_call: TRBJ1-2; clone_size: .; v_call: TRBV6-6; d_call: .; cdr3_aa: CASSRGGYTF; cdr3_nt: TGTGCCAGCAGTAGAGGGGGTTACACCTTC
j_call: TRBJ2-7; clone_size: .; v_call: TRBV18; d_call: .; cdr3_aa: CASSPGLNSYEQYF; cdr3_nt: TGTGCCAGCTCACCAGGGTTAAACTCCTACGAGCAGTACTTC
j_call: TRBJ2-1; clone_size: .; v_call: TRBV28; d_call: TRBD2; cdr3_aa: CASSPRLADSYNEQFF; cdr3_nt: TGTGCCAGCAGTCCAAGGCTAGCGGACTCCTACAATGAGCAGTTCTTC
j_call: TRBJ2-7; clone_size: once; v_call: TRBV5-1; d_call: TRBD1; cdr3_aa: CASSPTGQIYEQYF; cdr3_nt: TGCGCCAGCAGCCCTACGGGACAGATCTACGAGCAGTACTTC
j_call: TRBJ2-1; clone_size: .; v_call: TRBV5-6; d_call: .; cdr3_aa: CASSTTGEGEQFF; cdr3_nt: TGTGCCAGCAGTACCACAGGGGAGGGTGAGCAGTTCTTC
j_call: TRBJ1-2; clone_size: .; v_call: TRBV30; d_call: .; cdr3_aa: CAWNSLQGPYTF; cdr3_nt: TGTGCCTGGAATTCGTTACAGGGCCCCTACACCTTC
j_call: TRBJ2-5; clone_size: .; v_call: TRBV25-1; d_call: .; cdr3_aa: CASSVGGSGGSAETQYF; cdr3_nt: TGTGCCAGCAGTGTCGGAGGGTCCGGGGGCTCTGCGGAGACCCAGTACTTC
j_call: TRBJ2-7; clone_size: .; v_call: TRBV25-1; d_call: TRBD1; cdr3_aa: CASSGHRDRVYEQYF; cdr3_nt: TGTGCCAGCAGTGGGCACCGGGACAGGGTTTACGAGCAGTACTTC
j_call: TRBJ2-5; clone_size: .; v_call: TRBV27; d_call: TRBD2; cdr3_aa: CATKRGGLSQETQYF; cdr3_nt: TGTGCCACAAAGCGGGGGGGACTATCCCAAGAGACCCAGTACTTC
j_call: TRBJ2-2; clone_size: .; v_call: TRBV4-1; d_call: .; cdr3_aa: CASSQDVDSANTGELFF; cdr3_nt: TGCGCCAGCAGCCAAGATGTTGACAGCGCGAACACCGGGGAGCTGTTTTTT
j_call: TRBJ2-2; clone_size: .; v_call: TRBV6-5; d_call: .; cdr3_aa: CASSVGQNTGELFF; cdr3_nt: TGTGCCAGCAGTGTCGGCCAGAACACCGGGGAGCTGTTTTTT
j_call: TRBJ2-2; clone_size: .; v_call: TRBV19; d_call: .; cdr3_aa: CASSIQFGELFF; cdr3_nt: TGTGCCAGTAGTATTCAGTTCGGGGAGCTGTTTTTT
j_call: TRBJ2-1; clone_size: once; v_call: TRBV5-1; d_call: .; cdr3_aa: CASTRGGEDEQFF; cdr3_nt: TGCGCCAGCACGAGGGGTGGGGAGGATGAGCAGTTCTTC
j_call: TRBJ1-5; clone_size: .; v_call: TRBV2; d_call: .; cdr3_aa: CASSGSNPYSNQPQHF; cdr3_nt: TGTGCCAGCAGTGGGAGTAACCCGTATAGCAATCAGCCCCAGCATTTT
j_call: TRBJ1-3; clone_size: .; v_call: TRBV9; d_call: .; cdr3_aa: CASSVRDSGGNTIYF; cdr3_nt: TGTGCCAGCAGCGTTCGGGACTCCGGTGGAAACACCATATATTTT
j_call: TRBJ1-4; clone_size: .; v_call: TRBV9; d_call: TRBD1; cdr3_aa: CASSEGTGTNEKLFF; cdr3_nt: TGTGCCAGCAGCGAGGGGACAGGTACTAATGAAAAACTGTTTTTT
j_call: TRBJ2-1; clone_size: .; v_call: TRBV7-6; d_call: TRBD1; cdr3_aa: CASSLSPRSGQGSPNEQFF; cdr3_nt: TGTGCCAGCAGCTTATCCCCTCGTTCCGGACAGGGGAGCCCCAATGAGCAGTTCTTC
j_call: TRBJ2-7; clone_size: .; v_call: TRBV4-1; d_call: TRBD2; cdr3_aa: CASSQATSGSFYEQYF; cdr3_nt: TGCGCCAGCAGCCAAGCTACTAGCGGGAGTTTCTACGAGCAGTACTTC
j_call: TRBJ1-2; clone_size: .; v_call: TRBV28; d_call: .; cdr3_aa: CASSGGALYGYTF; cdr3_nt: TGTGCCAGCAGTGGGGGGGCTCTGTATGGCTACACCTTC
j_call: TRBJ2-7; clone_size: .; v_call: TRBV29-1; d_call: .; cdr3_aa: CSVGSAYEQYF; cdr3_nt: TGCAGCGTTGGGTCTGCCTACGAGCAGTACTTC
j_call: TRBJ2-7; clone_size: .; v_call: TRBV28; d_call: TRBD2; cdr3_aa: CASSAGGVEQYF; cdr3_nt: TGTGCCAGCAGCGCGGGAGGGGTCGAGCAGTACTTC
j_call: TRBJ2-7; clone_size: .; v_call: TRBV2; d_call: .; cdr3_aa: CASSPDSPQSTQQYF; cdr3_nt: TGTGCCAGCAGTCCGGACAGCCCGCAGTCTACGCAGCAGTACTTC
j_call: TRBJ1-4; clone_size: .; v_call: TRBV7-9; d_call: .; cdr3_aa: CASSPSRASDEKLFF; cdr3_nt: TGTGCCAGCAGCCCCTCCAGGGCCTCCGATGAAAAACTGTTTTTT
j_call: TRBJ1-5; clone_size: few; v_call: TRBV2; d_call: .; cdr3_aa: CASSVALGGNQPQHF; cdr3_nt: TGTGCCAGCAGCGTAGCCCTGGGGGGTAATCAGCCCCAGCATTTT
j_call: TRBJ1-2; clone_size: once; v_call: TRBV6-5; d_call: .; cdr3_aa: CASSYSRGGYTF; cdr3_nt: TGTGCCAGCAGTTACTCTCGCGGTGGCTACACCTTC
j_call: TRBJ1-3; clone_size: .; v_call: TRBV27; d_call: .; cdr3_aa: CASSLRGTGNTIYF; cdr3_nt: TGTGCCAGCAGTTTACGGGGCACTGGAAACACCATATATTTT
j_call: TRBJ2-5; clone_size: .; v_call: TRBV21-1; d_call: .; cdr3_aa: CASSSRDRSQETQYF; cdr3_nt: TGTGCCAGCAGCAGCCGGGACCGAAGCCAAGAGACCCAGTACTTC
j_call: TRBJ1-1; clone_size: .; v_call: TRBV5-6; d_call: .; cdr3_aa: CASSLNRYTEAFF; cdr3_nt: TGTGCCAGCAGCTTGAATAGGTACACTGAAGCTTTCTTT
j_call: TRBJ2-7; clone_size: .; v_call: TRBV7-6; d_call: TRBD1; cdr3_aa: CASSLGPGGGVYEQYF; cdr3_nt: TGTGCCAGCAGCTTAGGGCCAGGGGGCGGGGTCTACGAGCAGTACTTC
j_call: TRBJ1-1; clone_size: .; v_call: TRBV28; d_call: TRBD1; cdr3_aa: CASSRDRGQTEAFF; cdr3_nt: TGTGCCAGCAGCAGAGACAGGGGGCAGACTGAAGCTTTCTTT
j_call: TRBJ2-3; clone_size: .; v_call: TRBV6-1; d_call: TRBD2; cdr3_aa: CASSWGGGFPDTQYF; cdr3_nt: TGTGCCAGCTCCTGGGGCGGGGGATTTCCAGATACGCAGTATTTT
j_call: TRBJ2-1; clone_size: .; v_call: TRBV27; d_call: TRBD2; cdr3_aa: CASSLEAGGHEQFF; cdr3_nt: TGTGCCAGCAGTTTAGAAGCGGGAGGGCATGAGCAGTTCTTC
j_call: TRBJ2-7; clone_size: once; v_call: TRBV5-8; d_call: .; cdr3_aa: CASNVRGLNSYEQYF; cdr3_nt: TGTGCCAGCAATGTCCGGGGGCTCAACTCCTACGAGCAGTACTTC
j_call: TRBJ2-1; clone_size: .; v_call: TRBV10-1; d_call: TRBD2; cdr3_aa: CASSKGAGGYSYNEQFF; cdr3_nt: TGCGCCAGCAGTAAAGGGGCGGGAGGGTACTCCTACAATGAGCAGTTCTTC